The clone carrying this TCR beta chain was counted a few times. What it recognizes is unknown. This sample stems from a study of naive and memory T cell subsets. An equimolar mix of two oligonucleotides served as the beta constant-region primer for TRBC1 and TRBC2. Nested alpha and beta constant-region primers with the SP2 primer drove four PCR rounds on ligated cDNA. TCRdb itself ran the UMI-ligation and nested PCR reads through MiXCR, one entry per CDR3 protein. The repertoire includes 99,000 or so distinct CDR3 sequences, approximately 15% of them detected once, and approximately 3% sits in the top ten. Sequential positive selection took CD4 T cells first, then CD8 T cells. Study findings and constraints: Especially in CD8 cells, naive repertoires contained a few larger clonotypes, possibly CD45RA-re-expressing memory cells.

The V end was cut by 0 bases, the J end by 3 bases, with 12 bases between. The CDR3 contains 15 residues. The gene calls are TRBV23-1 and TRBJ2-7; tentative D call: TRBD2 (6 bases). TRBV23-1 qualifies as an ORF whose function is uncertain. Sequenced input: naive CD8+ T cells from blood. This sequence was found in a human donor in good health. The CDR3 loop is CASSQSSGGIYEQYF. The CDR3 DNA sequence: TGCGCCAGCAGTCAATCGAGTGGGGGGATCTACGAGCAGTACTTC.